The entry that follows covers one T cell receptor beta chain sequence. Its antigen is currently not known. No clone much larger than this one lies a single base away; base qualities are absent. The CDR3 sequence holds 13 residues, the cysteine and phenylalanine included. The entry retains the CDR3 DNA only, 39 bases that are in frame from base 1. Taken from the germline V gene, the CDR1 and CDR2 loops are MDHEN and SYDVKM. A distance of 10 bases separates the germline ends of V and J, which lose 3 bases and 10 bases respectively. The protocol used for the library was the immunoSEQ multiplex PCR assay. TCRdb carries this immuneACCESS record with in-frame sequences only. Its versions omit some clonotypes, under half of them owing to an unresolved V gene in the studies checked, with the rest unexplained. This sample is represented by approximately 100,000 clones; just under 95% of them were singletons. Clones ranked in the top ten supply 3.5% to 4.5% of the sample.

These data are taken from a study of T cell changes during pregnancy in multiple sclerosis (dated by TCRdb to between 2017 and 2020). A note on the overall study: In women with multiple sclerosis, the researchers looked at how the T cell repertoire shifted as pregnancy progressed.

Sequences were derived from peripheral blood, sampled in the first trimester of pregnancy. The chain is assembled from TRBV28 and TRBJ1-6, with the D gene not confidently named. The receptor was isolated from a female donor with multiple sclerosis, enrolled in a pregnancy study. The CDR3 amino acid sequence is: CASSFGSGSPLHF. The DNA is TGTGCCAGCAGTTTTGGTTCGGGATCACCCCTCCACTTT. Joined to the reference TRBV28 and TRBJ1-6 proteins, this CDR3 gives the full variable domain: DVKVTQSSRYLVKRTGEKVFLECVQDMDHENMFWYRQDPGLGLRLIYFSYDVKMKEKGDIPEGYSVSREKKERFSLILESASTNQTSMYLCASSFGSGSPLHFGNGTRLTVT.